Included here is one TCR beta chain sequence, with context. These data originate in a study of T cell changes during pregnancy in multiple sclerosis. Germline CDR1 and CDR2: MNHNS and SASEGT. CDR3 size: 15 residues. J was trimmed by 0 bases and V by 3 bases; bases with no gene match: 1. Sequencing used immunoSEQ multiplex PCR; TCRdb keeps in-frame clones, though not all of them. The table records approximately 26,000 clones, 80% to 90% of them present only once. The material sequenced was CD4+ T cells from peripheral blood mononuclear cells, taken in the second trimester of pregnancy. The sequence came from a female donor with multiple sclerosis, enrolled in a pregnancy study. The rearrangement uses TRBV6-1 and TRBJ1-4, with 7 bases lining up with TRBD1. The CDR3 loop is CASSDGQATNEKLFF. CDR3 in DNA: TGTGCCAGCAGTGACGGACAGGCAACTAATGAAAAACTGTTTTTT.